The TCR beta chain under discussion was sequenced for a study of T cell repertoires in cytomegalovirus infection. Overall study: Indications of both CMV infection and matching HLA type were provided by public TCR beta signatures.

TCRdb used MiXCR to reprocess the reads, holding one entry per CDR3 protein. The table shows about 190,000 distinct CDR3 sequences, with 28% occurring only once. With regard to this clonotype: Its matching antigen is unknown. An end of the junction differs from the germline gene, which may be a read error.

Study outcomes and limitations: HLA-C-restricted TCR beta clonotypes specific for CMV led the ex vivo response. Accumulated public TCR beta family frequency recognized individuals carrying CMV together with the relevant HLA.

Sample: PBMCs. The clonotype comes from a human donor in good health (CMV status not recorded). Some clones in this sample may be carry-over from other donors' samples.

The CDR3 DNA follows: TGTGCCAACAGTGAAGCGGGAACCTACGAGCAGTACTTC. Protein sequence: CANSEAGTYEQYF. J is TRBJ2-7 and V is TRBV2; 7 bases map to TRBD2. CDR3 length equals 13 residues. Germline V gives CDR1 SNHLY, CDR2 FYNNEI. The whole variable domain, filled in from reference TRBV2 and TRBJ2-7, reads EPEVTQTPSHQVTQMGQEVILRCVPISNHLYFYWYRQILGQKVEFLVSFYNNEISEKSEIFDDQFSVERPDGSNFTLKIRSTKLEDSAMYFCANSEAGTYEQYFGPGTRLTVT.